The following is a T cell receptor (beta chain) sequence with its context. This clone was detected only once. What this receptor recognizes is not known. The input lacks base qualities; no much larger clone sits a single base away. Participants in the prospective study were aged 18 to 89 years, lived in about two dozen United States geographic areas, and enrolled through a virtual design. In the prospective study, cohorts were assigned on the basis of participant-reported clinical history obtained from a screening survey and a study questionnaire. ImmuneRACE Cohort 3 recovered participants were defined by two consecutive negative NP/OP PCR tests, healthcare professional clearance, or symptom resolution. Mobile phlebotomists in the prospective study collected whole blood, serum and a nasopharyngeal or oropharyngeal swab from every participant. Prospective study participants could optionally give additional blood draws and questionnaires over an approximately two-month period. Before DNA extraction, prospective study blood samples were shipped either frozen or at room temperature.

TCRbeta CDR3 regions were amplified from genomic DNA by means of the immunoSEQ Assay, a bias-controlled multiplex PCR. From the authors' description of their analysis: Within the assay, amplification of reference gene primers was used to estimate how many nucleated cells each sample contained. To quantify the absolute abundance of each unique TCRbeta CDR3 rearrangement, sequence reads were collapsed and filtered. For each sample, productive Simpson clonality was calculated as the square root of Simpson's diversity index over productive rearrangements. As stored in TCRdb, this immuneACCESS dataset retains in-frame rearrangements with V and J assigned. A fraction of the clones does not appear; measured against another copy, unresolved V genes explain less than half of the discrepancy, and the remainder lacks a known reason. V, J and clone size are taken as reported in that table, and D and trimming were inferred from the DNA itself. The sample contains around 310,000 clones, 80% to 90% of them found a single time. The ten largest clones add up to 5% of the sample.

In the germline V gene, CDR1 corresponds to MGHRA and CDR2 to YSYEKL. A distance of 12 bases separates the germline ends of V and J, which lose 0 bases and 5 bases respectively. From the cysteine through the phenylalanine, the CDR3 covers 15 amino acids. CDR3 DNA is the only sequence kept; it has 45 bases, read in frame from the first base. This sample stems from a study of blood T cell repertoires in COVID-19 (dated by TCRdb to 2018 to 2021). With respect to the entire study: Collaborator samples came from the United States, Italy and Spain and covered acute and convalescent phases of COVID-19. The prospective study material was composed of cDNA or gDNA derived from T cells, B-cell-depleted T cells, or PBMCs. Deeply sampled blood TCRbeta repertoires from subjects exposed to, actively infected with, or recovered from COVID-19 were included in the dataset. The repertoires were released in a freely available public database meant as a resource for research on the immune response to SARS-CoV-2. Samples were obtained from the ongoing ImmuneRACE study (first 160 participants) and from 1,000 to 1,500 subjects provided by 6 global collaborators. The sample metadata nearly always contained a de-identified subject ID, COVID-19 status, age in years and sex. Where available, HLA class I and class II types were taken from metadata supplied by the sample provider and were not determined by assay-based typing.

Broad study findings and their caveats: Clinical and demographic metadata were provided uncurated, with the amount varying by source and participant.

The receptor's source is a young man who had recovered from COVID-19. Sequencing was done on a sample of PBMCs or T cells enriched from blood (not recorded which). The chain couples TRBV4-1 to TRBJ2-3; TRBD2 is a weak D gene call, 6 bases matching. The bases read TGCGCCAGCAGCCAAGAAAGGGGACTTCAAGATACGCAGTATTTT. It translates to CASSQERGLQDTQYF.